Below, 30 T cell receptor beta chains from the same sample are listed, as sequenced in a study of blood T cell repertoires in COVID-19. Clones were sequenced by immunoSEQ multiplex PCR, and TCRdb holds only the in-frame ones, with some missing. Seen here are about 73,000 clones, approximately 83% observed once, and the top ten hold around 4.1%. Material: peripheral blood. The receptors originated from a woman aged 55-70 years with acute or convalescent COVID-19.

The V gene is TRBV7-6, the J gene TRBJ1-3; D remains unclear. Between the trimmed V and J ends, which lost 1 base and 0 bases, there was a span of 16 bases. The CDR3 totals 18 residues. Germline V gene lookup returns CDR1 SGHVS and CDR2 FNYEAQ. CDR3 DNA: TGTGCCAGCAGCTTAGGAGAACCAGCGATTTCCTCTGGAAACACCATATATTTT. This codes for CASSLGEPAISSGNTIYF.

The rearrangement joins TRBV7-9 to TRBJ1-4; maybe TRBD1 (5 bases). Deletions cut 4 bases from V and 0 bases from J, with 18 bases between. The germline V gene encodes CDR1 SEHNR and CDR2 FQNEAQ (reference sequence). The CDR3 is made up of 18 amino acids. CDR3 in DNA: TGTGCCAGCAGCTCGCTAGGCCGGGGGTTTTCAACTAATGAAAAACTGTTTTTT. This gives the protein CASSSLGRGFSTNEKLFF.

This chain joins TRBV6-5 and TRBJ2-6; tentative D call: TRBD1 (5 bases). This CDR3 is built from 15 residues. Germline V gene data show CDR1 as MNHEY and CDR2 as SVGAGI. V lost 6 bases, J lost 0 bases, and 9 bases lay in between. The CDR3 spells CASRVTVSGANVLTF. Here the CDR3 DNA reads TGTGCCAGCAGGGTGACAGTCTCTGGGGCCAACGTCCTGACTTTC.

The V gene is TRBV30, the J gene TRBJ2-7; D is undetermined. V shed 1 base and J shed 3 bases, with 10 bases lying between them. The CDR3 runs to 13 residues. Germline CDR1 reads GTSNPN; CDR2 reads SVGIG (reference sequence). CDR3 coding DNA: TGTGCCTGGAGTGGAGGTTTTCACTACGAGCAGTACTTC. Protein product: CAWSGGFHYEQYF. The full variable domain, its missing parts supplied by reference TRBV30 and TRBJ2-7, is SQTIHQWPATLVQPVGSPLSLECTVEGTSNPNLYWYRQAAGRGLQLLFYSVGIGQISSEVPQNLSASRPQDRQFILSSKKLLLSDSGFYLCAWSGGFHYEQYFGPGTRLTVT.

This chain links TRBV4-1 with TRBJ1-1; D is uncertain. This CDR3 comprises 15 residues. Trimming took off 0 bases at V and 5 bases at J, with 13 bases between the two ends. Germline V gives CDR1 MGHRA, CDR2 YSYEKL. CDR3 in amino acids: CASSQDPILWTEAFF. CDR3 nucleotide sequence: TGCGCCAGCAGCCAAGACCCCATACTCTGGACTGAAGCTTTCTTT.

This rearrangement joins TRBV7-6 to TRBJ1-5; 8 positions match TRBD1. After removal of 0 bases from V and 7 bases from J, the junction contained 8 bases not matched to a gene. The germline gives CDR1 SGHVS, CDR2 FNYEAQ. The CDR3 is 16 residues long. CDR3 sequence reads: CASSLATGGTGQPQHF. CDR3 nucleotide sequence: TGTGCCAGCAGCTTAGCTACAGGGGGAACAGGGCAGCCCCAGCATTTT.

To note about this clone: This sample also contains other DNA sequences that code for the same CDR3. The chain has TRBV6-5 and TRBJ1-2; the match to TRBD1 covers 9 bases. Germline assignment: CDR1 MNHEY and CDR2 SVGAGI. Unmatched junction bases numbered 7, after V lost 3 bases and J lost 8 bases. This CDR3 is built from 14 residues. As DNA, the CDR3 is TGTGCCAGCAGTTATACCGGACAGGGGAGCGGCTACACCTTC. Translating gives CASSYTGQGSGYTF.

This chain joins TRBV29-1 and TRBJ2-7; 8 positions match TRBD2. This CDR3 region has 15 residues. After removal of 4 bases from V and 1 base from J, the junction contained 9 bases not matched to a gene. Per the germline V gene, CDR1 is SQVTM and CDR2 is ANQGSEA. This CDR3 is CSVVLSGRRSYEQYF. Here the CDR3 DNA reads TGCAGCGTTGTACTCAGCGGGAGAAGGTCCTACGAGCAGTACTTC.

Only a few counts were recorded for this clone. The chain combines TRBV30 with TRBJ2-7; maybe TRBD2 (7 bases). From germline, CDR1 is GTSNPN and CDR2 SVGIG (reference sequence). Trimming pared 3 bases from V and 7 bases from J, leaving 13 bases between. The CDR3 sequence is 12 residues long. The DNA for the CDR3 is TGTGCCTGGAGGTGGGGGGGCAGTGAGCAGTACTTC. The encoded protein is CAWRWGGSEQYF. Full variable domain (remainder filled in from reference TRBV30 and TRBJ2-7): SQTIHQWPATLVQPVGSPLSLECTVEGTSNPNLYWYRQAAGRGLQLLFYSVGIGQISSEVPQNLSASRPQDRQFILSSKKLLLSDSGFYLCAWRWGGSEQYFGPGTRLTVT.

J is TRBJ2-1 and V is TRBV6-6, with 8 bases lining up with TRBD2. CDR3 size: 15 residues. Germline CDR1 is MNHNY and CDR2 is SVGAGI (reference sequence). V dropped 5 bases and J dropped 7; count of bases not matched to a gene: 10. CDR3: CASSTAGTSRNEQFF. For the CDR3, the DNA is TGTGCCAGCAGTACAGCCGGGACTAGTAGGAATGAGCAGTTCTTC.

V and J are TRBV9 and TRBJ1-4; 10 bases are a match to TRBD1. The CDR3 sequence is 16 residues long. V lost 0 bases and J lost 8; bases outside the gene matches: 7. Germline V lookup: CDR1 SGDLS, CDR2 YYNGEE. CDR3 DNA sequence: TGTGCCAGCAGCGTAGGTCCGCGGGACAGGGGCGAAAAACTGTTTTTT. Its translation is CASSVGPRDRGEKLFF.

This rearrangement joins TRBV18 to TRBJ2-5, with TRBD1 matching 8 bases. Per the germline V gene, CDR1 is KGHSH and CDR2 is LQKENI. The CDR3 length is 13 residues. J was trimmed by 5 bases and V by 8 bases; bases with no gene match: 7. The CDR3 DNA sequence: TGTGCCAGCACGCGGACAGGGTTTGAGACCCAGTACTTC. This gives the protein CASTRTGFETQYF.

The rearrangement joins TRBV19 to TRBJ2-7, with 9 bases fitting TRBD1. CDR1 LNHDA and CDR2 SQIVND come from the germline V gene (reference sequence). The CDR3 runs 15 residues. The V and J ends lost 3 bases and 2 bases, in that order; junction bases with no gene match: 5. The CDR3 bases are TGTGCCAGTAGTATTCCGGGACAGGGCCCCTACGAGCAGTACTTC. It translates to CASSIPGQGPYEQYF.

This clone was observed a few times. The chain carries TRBV28 and TRBJ2-5; tentatively, D is TRBD1 (6 bases). Looked up from germline, CDR1 is MDHEN and CDR2 is SYDVKM. The CDR3 is made up of 14 amino acids. V was pared by 2 bases and J by 5 bases, with 12 bases between. The CDR3, as DNA: TGTGCCAGCAGTTTAGCCAGGGGACGGGAGACCCAGTACTTC. Amino acids: CASSLARGRETQYF.

This clone has a handful of counts. The chain combines TRBV21-1 with TRBJ1-3. TRBV21-1 is noted as a pseudogene. This CDR3 has 15 amino acids. CDR3 protein: CASSPRGASGNTIYF. The DNA of the CDR3 is TGTGCCAGCAGCCCCCGTGGAGCCTCTGGAAACACCATATATTTT.

The rearrangement joins TRBV5-1 to TRBJ2-7, with TRBD2 matching 14 bases. V lost 3 bases and J lost 0; bases outside the gene matches: 2. The germline gives CDR1 SGHRS, CDR2 YFSETQ. CDR3 length: 16 residues. The DNA of the CDR3 is TGCGCCAGCAGCTCGGGACTAGCGGGAGACTCCTACGAGCAGTACTTC. Protein product: CASSSGLAGDSYEQYF. The whole variable domain, filled in from reference TRBV5-1 and TRBJ2-7, reads KAGVTQTPRYLIKTRGQQVTLSCSPISGHRSVSWYQQTPGQGLQFLFEYFSETQRNKGNFPGRFSGRQFSNSRSEMNVSTLELGDSALYLCASSSGLAGDSYEQYFGPGTRLTVT.

V is TRBV14 and J is TRBJ2-7; D is possibly TRBD1 (6 bases). Germline CDR1 SGHDN, CDR2 FVKESK. The CDR3 loop spans 13 amino acids. V lost 2 bases, J lost 6 bases, and 11 bases lay in between. CDR3 amino acids: CASSQQGWGEQYF. The CDR3 bases are TGTGCCAGCAGCCAACAGGGGTGGGGCGAGCAGTACTTC.

This clone was observed a handful of times. The chain employs TRBV9 and TRBJ2-2; 11 nucleotides agree with TRBD2. The CDR3 spans 16 residues. V gave up 2 bases and J gave up 1 base; unmatched junction bases: 1. The germline V gene encodes CDR1 SGDLS and CDR2 YYNGEE. In nucleotides, the CDR3 is TGTGCCAGCAGCGTCACTAGCGGGGGGAACACCGGGGAGCTGTTTTTT. This encodes CASSVTSGGNTGELFF.

The chain carries TRBV4-1 and TRBJ1-5, with 7 positions matching TRBD1. V was clipped by 4 bases and J by 5 bases; unmatched bases: 8. The length of the CDR3 is 15 residues. CDR1 and CDR2 (germline): MGHRA, YSYEKL. The CDR3, as DNA: TGCGCCAGCAGCCCTCGAGGACAGGTCGATCAGCCCCAGCATTTT. This codes for CASSPRGQVDQPQHF.

This sequence joins TRBV6-5 and TRBJ1-2; D might be TRBD1 (5 bases). The CDR3 has 12 residues. V shed 8 bases and J shed 7 bases, with 14 bases lying between them. Looked up from germline, CDR1 is MNHEY and CDR2 is SVGAGI. The CDR3 DNA reads TGTGCCAGCCTTCCCACGGGGGGTGGCTACACCTTC. It codes for CASLPTGGGYTF.

The chain joins TRBV7-7 to TRBJ2-7; 12 positions match TRBD2. The germline V gene has CDR1 SSHAT and CDR2 FNYEAQ (reference sequence). The CDR3 spans 19 residues. The J segment lost 3 bases and the V segment lost 5 bases, leaving 17 bases of the junction unmatched. The CDR3 coding sequence is TGTGCCAGCAGCCCGCCTGGGGGGCTAGCGGGAGGGCCTATCTACGAGCAGTACTTC. It translates to CASSPPGGLAGGPIYEQYF. Drawing the rest from reference TRBV7-7 and TRBJ2-7, the complete variable domain is GAGVSQSPRYKVTKRGQDVTLRCDPISSHATLYWYQQALGQGPEFLTYFNYEAQPDKSGLPSDRFSAERPEGSISTLTIQRTEQRDSAMYRCASSPPGGLAGGPIYEQYFGPGTRLTVT.

The chain carries TRBV6-5 and TRBJ2-2; 7 bases are shared with TRBD1. The J segment lost 4 bases and the V segment lost 8 bases, leaving 1 base of the junction unmatched. Germline assignment: CDR1 MNHEY and CDR2 SVGAGI. The CDR3 is 12 amino acids. The CDR3 reads CASRTGTGELFF. CDR3 coding DNA: TGTGCCAGCCGGACAGGCACCGGGGAGCTGTTTTTT.

The sample holds a few counts of this clone. CDR3 residues: CASRTFSGRSSYEQYF. The DNA for the CDR3 is TGTGCCAGCAGAACCTTTAGCGGGAGGAGCTCCTACGAGCAGTACTTC. The chain carries TRBV11-2 and TRBJ2-7; 10 bases are a match to TRBD2. V was pared by 6 bases and J by 0 bases, with 8 bases of the junction left unmatched. Looked up from germline, CDR1 is SGHAT and CDR2 is FQNNGV. This CDR3 is built from 16 residues.

In this sample, this clone turned up a few times. The genes are TRBV15 and TRBJ2-5; TRBD2 matches at 10 bases. There are 18 residues in the CDR3. Germline CDR1 LNHNV, CDR2 YYDKDF (reference sequence). V shed 2 bases, J shed 1 base, and the junction held 10 bases outside the gene matches. DNA for the CDR3: TGTGCCACCAGCAGAAAAGGACTAGCGGCAAGAAGCCAAGAGACCCAGTACTTC. Translation: CATSRKGLAARSQETQYF. Full variable domain (missing parts from reference TRBV15 and TRBJ2-5): DAMVIQNPRYQVTQFGKPVTLSCSQTLNHNVMYWYQQKSSQAPKLLFHYYDKDFNNEADTPDNFQSRRPNTSFCFLDIRSPGLGDTAMYLCATSRKGLAARSQETQYFGPGTRLLVL.

The chain carries TRBV11-2 and TRBJ2-7, with D perhaps TRBD2 (5 bases). The V gene lost 5 bases and the J gene lost 0 bases, with 17 bases spanning the gap. The CDR3 totals 16 residues. Germline CDR1 and CDR2: SGHAT and FQNNGV. The CDR3: CASSGVAGVSSYEQYF. In DNA form, the CDR3 reads TGTGCCAGCAGCGGGGTCGCCGGGGTCAGCTCCTACGAGCAGTACTTC.

The V gene is TRBV6-1, the J gene TRBJ2-1, with 12 bases that match TRBD2. Germline CDR1 MNHNS, CDR2 SASEGT. The CDR3 consists of 15 residues. V shed 1 base, J shed 8 bases, and the junction held 3 bases outside the gene matches. CDR3: CASSEGTSGTYEQFF. The CDR3 region has the DNA TGTGCCAGCAGTGAAGGGACTAGCGGGACTTATGAGCAGTTCTTC.

The chain combines TRBV3-1 (or the pseudogene TRBV3-2) with TRBJ1-1; no clear D. Trimming removed 0 bases at V and 5 bases at J, with 10 bases between. The CDR3 loop spans 14 amino acids. Germline V gene lookup returns CDR1 LGHDT and CDR2 YNNKEL (reference sequence). Here the CDR3 reads CASSQETPRTEAFF. In DNA, the CDR3 is TGTGCCAGCAGCCAAGAAACTCCAAGAACTGAAGCTTTCTTT.

V is TRBV3-1 (or the pseudogene TRBV3-2) and J is TRBJ2-7, with D perhaps TRBD1 (6 bases). Germline CDR1 is LGHDT and CDR2 is YNNKEL (reference sequence). This CDR3 region has 15 residues. Trimming cost V 2 bases and J 5 bases, with 16 bases left between them. The CDR3 here is CASSQRLRTANEQYF. CDR3 nucleotide sequence: TGTGCCAGCAGCCAAAGGTTAAGGACAGCTAACGAGCAGTACTTC.

The chain carries TRBV19 and TRBJ2-2; D gene uncertain. V shed 7 bases and J shed 1 base, with 13 bases lying between them. Germline lookup yields CDR1 LNHDA and CDR2 SQIVND (reference sequence). This CDR3 contains 15 residues. The chain's CDR3 is CASKPPDLNTGELFF. CDR3 in DNA: TGTGCCAGTAAGCCTCCAGACTTGAACACCGGGGAGCTGTTTTTT.

CDR3 sequence (DNA): TGCGCCAGCAGCTGGACACCACAGAATCCCTATGGCTACACCTTC. This sequence encodes CASSWTPQNPYGYTF. The chain uses TRBV5-1 and TRBJ1-2; D perhaps matches TRBD1 (5 bases). V shed 3 bases and J shed 4 bases, with 16 bases lying between them. Germline loops: CDR1 SGHRS, CDR2 YFSETQ. CDR3 length: 15 residues.